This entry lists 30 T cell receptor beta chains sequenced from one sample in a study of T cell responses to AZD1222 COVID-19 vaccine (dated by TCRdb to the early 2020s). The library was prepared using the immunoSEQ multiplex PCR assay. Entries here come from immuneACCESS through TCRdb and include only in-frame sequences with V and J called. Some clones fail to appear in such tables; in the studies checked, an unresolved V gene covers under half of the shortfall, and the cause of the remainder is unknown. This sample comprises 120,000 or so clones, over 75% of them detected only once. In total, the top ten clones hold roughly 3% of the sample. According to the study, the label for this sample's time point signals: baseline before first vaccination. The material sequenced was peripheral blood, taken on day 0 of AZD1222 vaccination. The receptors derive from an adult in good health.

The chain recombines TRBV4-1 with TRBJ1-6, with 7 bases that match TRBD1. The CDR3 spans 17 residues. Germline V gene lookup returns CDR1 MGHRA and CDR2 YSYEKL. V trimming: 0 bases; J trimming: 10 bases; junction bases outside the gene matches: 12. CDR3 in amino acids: CASSQDHQTGTGSPLHF. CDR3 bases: TGCGCCAGCAGCCAAGATCACCAGACAGGGACGGGATCACCCCTCCACTTT.

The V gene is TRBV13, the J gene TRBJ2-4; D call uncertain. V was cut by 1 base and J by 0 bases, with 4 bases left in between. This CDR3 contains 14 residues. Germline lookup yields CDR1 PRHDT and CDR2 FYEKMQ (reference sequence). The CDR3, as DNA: TGTGCCAGCAGCTTAGAAGGAGCCAAAAACATTCAGTACTTC. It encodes CASSLEGAKNIQYF.

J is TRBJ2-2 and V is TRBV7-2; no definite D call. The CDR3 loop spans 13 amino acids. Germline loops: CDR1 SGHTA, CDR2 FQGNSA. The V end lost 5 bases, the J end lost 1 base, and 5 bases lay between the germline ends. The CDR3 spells CASSTMNTGELFF. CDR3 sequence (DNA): TGTGCCAGCAGCACCATGAACACCGGGGAGCTGTTTTTT. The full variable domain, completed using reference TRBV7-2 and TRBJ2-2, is GAGVSQSPSNKVTEKGKDVELRCDPISGHTALYWYRQSLGQGLEFLIYFQGNSAPDKSGLPSDRFSAERTGGSVSTLTIQRTQQEDSAVYLCASSTMNTGELFFGEGSRLTVL.

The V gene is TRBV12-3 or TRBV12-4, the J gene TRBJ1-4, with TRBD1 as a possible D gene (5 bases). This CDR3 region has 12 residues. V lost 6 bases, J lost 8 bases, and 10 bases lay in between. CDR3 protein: CASSRGGEKLFF. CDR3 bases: TGTGCCAGCAGCCGGGGCGGGGAAAAACTGTTTTTT.

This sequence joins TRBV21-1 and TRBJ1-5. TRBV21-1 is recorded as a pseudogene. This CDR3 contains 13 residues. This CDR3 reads CASSPGGDQPQHF. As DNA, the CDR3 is TGTGCCAGCAGTCCTGGGGGGGATCAGCCCCAGCATTTT.

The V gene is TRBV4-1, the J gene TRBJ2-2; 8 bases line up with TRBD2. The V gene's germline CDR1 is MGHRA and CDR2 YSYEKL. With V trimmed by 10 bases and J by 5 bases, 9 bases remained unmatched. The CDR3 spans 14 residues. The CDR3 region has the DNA TGCGCCACCACAGTGGGCGGGGGGACCGGGGAGCTGTTTTTT. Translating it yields CATTVGGGTGELFF.

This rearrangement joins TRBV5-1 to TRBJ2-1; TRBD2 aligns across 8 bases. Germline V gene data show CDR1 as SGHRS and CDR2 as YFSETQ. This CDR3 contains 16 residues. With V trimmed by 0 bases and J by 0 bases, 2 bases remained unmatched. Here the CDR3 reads CASSLASGSSYNEQFF. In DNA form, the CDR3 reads TGCGCCAGCAGCTTGGCGAGCGGGAGCTCCTACAATGAGCAGTTCTTC.

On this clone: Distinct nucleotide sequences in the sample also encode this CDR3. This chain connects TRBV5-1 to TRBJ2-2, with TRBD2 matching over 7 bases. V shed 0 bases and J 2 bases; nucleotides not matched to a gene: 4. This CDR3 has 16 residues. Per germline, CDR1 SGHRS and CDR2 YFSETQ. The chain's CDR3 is CASSLGAGLNTGELFF. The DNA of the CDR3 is TGCGCCAGCAGCTTGGGAGCGGGACTTAACACCGGGGAGCTGTTTTTT.

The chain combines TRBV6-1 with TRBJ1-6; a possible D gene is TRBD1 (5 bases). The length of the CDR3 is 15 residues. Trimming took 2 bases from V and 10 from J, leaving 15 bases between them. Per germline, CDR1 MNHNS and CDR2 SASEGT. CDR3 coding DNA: TGTGCCAGCAGTGAACGGGCGGGGGGTGGCTCACCCCTCCACTTT. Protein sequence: CASSERAGGGSPLHF.

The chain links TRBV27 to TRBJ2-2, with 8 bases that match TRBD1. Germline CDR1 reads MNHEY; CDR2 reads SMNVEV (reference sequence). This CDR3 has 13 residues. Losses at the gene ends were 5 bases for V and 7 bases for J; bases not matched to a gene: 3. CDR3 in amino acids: CASSGQGGGELFF. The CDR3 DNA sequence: TGTGCCAGCAGTGGACAGGGAGGCGGGGAGCTGTTTTTT.

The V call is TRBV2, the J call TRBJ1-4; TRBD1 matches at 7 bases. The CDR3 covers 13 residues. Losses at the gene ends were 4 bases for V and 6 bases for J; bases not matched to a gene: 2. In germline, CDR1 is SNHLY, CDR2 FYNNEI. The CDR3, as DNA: TGTGCCAGCAGTGGGACAGGTTATGAAAAACTGTTTTTT. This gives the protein CASSGTGYEKLFF. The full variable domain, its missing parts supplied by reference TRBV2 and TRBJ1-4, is EPEVTQTPSHQVTQMGQEVILRCVPISNHLYFYWYRQILGQKVEFLVSFYNNEISEKSEIFDDQFSVERPDGSNFTLKIRSTKLEDSAMYFCASSGTGYEKLFFGSGTQLSVL.

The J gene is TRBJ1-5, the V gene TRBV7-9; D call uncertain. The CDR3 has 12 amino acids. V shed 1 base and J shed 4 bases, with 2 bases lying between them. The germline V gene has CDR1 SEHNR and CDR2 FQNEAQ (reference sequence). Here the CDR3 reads CASSLVNQPQHF. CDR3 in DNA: TGTGCCAGCAGCTTAGTGAATCAGCCCCAGCATTTT.

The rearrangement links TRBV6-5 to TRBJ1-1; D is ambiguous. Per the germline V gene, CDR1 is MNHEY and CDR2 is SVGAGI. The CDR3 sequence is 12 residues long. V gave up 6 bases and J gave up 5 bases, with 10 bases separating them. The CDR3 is CASSRPMTEAFF. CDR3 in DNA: TGTGCCAGCAGCCGGCCGATGACTGAAGCTTTCTTT.

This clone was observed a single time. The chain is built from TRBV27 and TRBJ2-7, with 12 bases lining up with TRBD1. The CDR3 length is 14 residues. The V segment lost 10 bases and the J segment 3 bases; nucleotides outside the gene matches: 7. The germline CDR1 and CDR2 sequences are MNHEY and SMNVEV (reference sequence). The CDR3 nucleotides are TGTGCCACCCTGGGACAGGGGGCGTACTACGAGCAGTACTTC. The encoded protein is CATLGQGAYYEQYF.

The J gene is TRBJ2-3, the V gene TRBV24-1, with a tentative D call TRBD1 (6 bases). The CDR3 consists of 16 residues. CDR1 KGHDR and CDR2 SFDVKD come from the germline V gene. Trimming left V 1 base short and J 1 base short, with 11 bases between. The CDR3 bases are TGTGCCACCAGTGATTTTAGGGGGACGGGCACAGATACGCAGTATTTT. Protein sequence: CATSDFRGTGTDTQYF.

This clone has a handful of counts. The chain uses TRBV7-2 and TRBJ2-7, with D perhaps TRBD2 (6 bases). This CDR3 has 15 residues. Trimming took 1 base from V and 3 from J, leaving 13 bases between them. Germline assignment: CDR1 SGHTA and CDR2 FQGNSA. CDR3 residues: CASSLGASANYEQYF. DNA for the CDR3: TGTGCCAGCAGCTTAGGGGCTAGCGCAAACTACGAGCAGTACTTC.

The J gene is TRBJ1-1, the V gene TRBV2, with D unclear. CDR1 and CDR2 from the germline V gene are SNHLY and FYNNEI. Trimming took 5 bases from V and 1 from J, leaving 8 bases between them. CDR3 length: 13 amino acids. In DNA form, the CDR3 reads TGTGCCAGCAGTCCCGGACCGAACACTGAAGCTTTCTTT. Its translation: CASSPGPNTEAFF.

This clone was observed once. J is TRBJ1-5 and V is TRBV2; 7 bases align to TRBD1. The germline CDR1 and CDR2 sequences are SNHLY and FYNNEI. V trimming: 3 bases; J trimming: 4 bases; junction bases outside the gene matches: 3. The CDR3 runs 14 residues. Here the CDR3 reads CASSDRDRNQPQHF. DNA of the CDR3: TGTGCCAGCAGTGACCGGGACAGAAATCAGCCCCAGCATTTT.

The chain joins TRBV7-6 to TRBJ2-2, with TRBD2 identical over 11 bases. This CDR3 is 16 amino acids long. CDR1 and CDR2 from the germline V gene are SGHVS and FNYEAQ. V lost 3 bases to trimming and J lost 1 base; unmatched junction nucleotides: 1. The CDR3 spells CASSFGLAGNTGELFF. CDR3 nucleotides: TGTGCCAGCAGCTTTGGACTAGCGGGGAACACCGGGGAGCTGTTTTTT.

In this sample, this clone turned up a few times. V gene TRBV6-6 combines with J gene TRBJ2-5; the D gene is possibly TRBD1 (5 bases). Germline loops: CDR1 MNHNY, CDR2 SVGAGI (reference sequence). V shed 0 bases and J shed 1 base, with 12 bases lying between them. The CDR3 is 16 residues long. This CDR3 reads CASSYSNQGPQETQYF. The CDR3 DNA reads TGTGCCAGCAGTTACTCGAATCAGGGCCCCCAAGAGACCCAGTACTTC.

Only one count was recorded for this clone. CDR3 loop: CASSLLGGNTEAFF. CDR3 coding DNA: TGCGCCAGCAGTCTATTAGGGGGAAACACTGAAGCTTTCTTT. The chain carries TRBV5-1 and TRBJ1-1, with D perhaps matching TRBD1 (6 bases). Trimming stripped 5 bases from V and 2 bases from J, with 13 bases between. This CDR3 region has 14 residues. In germline, CDR1 is SGHRS, CDR2 YFSETQ.

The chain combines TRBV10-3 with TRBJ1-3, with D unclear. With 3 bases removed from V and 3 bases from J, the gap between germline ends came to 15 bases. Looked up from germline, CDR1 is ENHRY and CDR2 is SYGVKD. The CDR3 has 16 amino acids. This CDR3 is CAISDVGRSFGNTIYF. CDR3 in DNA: TGTGCCATCAGTGATGTCGGACGCTCGTTTGGAAACACCATATATTTT.

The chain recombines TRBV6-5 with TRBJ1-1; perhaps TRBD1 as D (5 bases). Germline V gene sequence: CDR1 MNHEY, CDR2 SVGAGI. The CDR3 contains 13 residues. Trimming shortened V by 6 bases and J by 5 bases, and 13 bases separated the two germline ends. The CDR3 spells CASRGQGRTEAFF. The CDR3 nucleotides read TGTGCCAGCAGGGGGCAAGGACGGACTGAAGCTTTCTTT.

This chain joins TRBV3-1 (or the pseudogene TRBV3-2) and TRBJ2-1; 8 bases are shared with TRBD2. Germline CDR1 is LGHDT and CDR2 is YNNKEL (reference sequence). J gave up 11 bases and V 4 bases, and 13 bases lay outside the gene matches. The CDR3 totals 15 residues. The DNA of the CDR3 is TGTGCCAGCAGCCGCCCCGGGGGGGACCGTGGTAAGCAGTTCTTC. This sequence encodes CASSRPGGDRGKQFF.

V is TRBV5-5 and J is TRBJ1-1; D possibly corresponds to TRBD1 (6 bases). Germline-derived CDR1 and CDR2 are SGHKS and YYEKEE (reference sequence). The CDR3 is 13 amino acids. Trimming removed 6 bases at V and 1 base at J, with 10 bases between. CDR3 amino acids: CASTYRENTEAFF. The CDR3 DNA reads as TGTGCCAGCACCTACAGGGAGAACACTGAAGCTTTCTTT.

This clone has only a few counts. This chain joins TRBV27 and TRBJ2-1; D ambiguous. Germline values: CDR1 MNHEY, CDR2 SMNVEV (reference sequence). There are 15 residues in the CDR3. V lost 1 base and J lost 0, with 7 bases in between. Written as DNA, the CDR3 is TGTGCCAGCAGTTTATTGCCGAGCTCCTACAATGAGCAGTTCTTC. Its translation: CASSLLPSSYNEQFF.

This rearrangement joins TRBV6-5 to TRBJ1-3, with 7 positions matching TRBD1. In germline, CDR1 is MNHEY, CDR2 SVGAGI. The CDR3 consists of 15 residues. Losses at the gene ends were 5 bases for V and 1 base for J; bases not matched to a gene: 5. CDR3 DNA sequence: TGTGCCAGCAGTCCAAAGACAGGGTCTGGAAACACCATATATTTT. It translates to CASSPKTGSGNTIYF.

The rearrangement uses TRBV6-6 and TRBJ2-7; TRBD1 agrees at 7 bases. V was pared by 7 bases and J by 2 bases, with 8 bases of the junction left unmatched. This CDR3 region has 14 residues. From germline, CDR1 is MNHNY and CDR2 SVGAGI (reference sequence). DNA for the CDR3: TGTGCCAGCAAGCCAGGACAGGTAACCTACGAGCAGTACTTC. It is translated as CASKPGQVTYEQYF.

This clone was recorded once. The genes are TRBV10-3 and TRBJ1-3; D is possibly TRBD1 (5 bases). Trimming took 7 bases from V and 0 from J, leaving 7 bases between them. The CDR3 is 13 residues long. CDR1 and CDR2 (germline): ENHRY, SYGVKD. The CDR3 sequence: CAITGTSGNTIYF. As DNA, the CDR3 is TGTGCCATCACAGGGACCTCTGGAAACACCATATATTTT.

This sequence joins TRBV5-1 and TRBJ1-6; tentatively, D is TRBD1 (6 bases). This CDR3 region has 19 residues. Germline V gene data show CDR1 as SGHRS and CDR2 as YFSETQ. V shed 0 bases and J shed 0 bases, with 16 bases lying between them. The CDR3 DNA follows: TGCGCCAGCAGCTTGGTGGGTCAGGGGTTAGGCTCCTATAATTCACCCCTCCACTTT. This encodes CASSLVGQGLGSYNSPLHF.